This T cell receptor (beta chain) came from a study of blood T cell repertoires in COVID-19. About the study: Specimens from acute and convalescent COVID-19 originated in the United States, Italy and Spain.

Method: immunoSEQ multiplex PCR; TCRdb's copy keeps in-frame clones and lacks some. Among hundreds of thousands of clones listed, 83% were seen once. This clone was seen a handful of times. This CDR3 is 13 amino acids long. V lost 5 bases and J lost 5, with 9 bases in between. In germline, CDR1 is SGHVS, CDR2 FQNEAQ. V gene TRBV7-8 combines with J gene TRBJ2-2; D possibly corresponds to TRBD1 (5 bases). The source of this sequence is a woman in her 40s with active or convalescent COVID-19. The sample was peripheral blood. CDR3 DNA sequence: TGTGCCAGCAGCACCACAGGAACCGGGGAGCTGTTTTTT. It yields the protein CASSTTGTGELFF. The full variable domain, in which reference TRBV7-8 and TRBJ2-2 provide the parts outside the CDR3, is GAGVSQSPRYKVAKRGQDVALRCDPISGHVSLFWYQQALGQGPEFLTYFQNEAQLDKSGLPSDRFFAERPEGSVSTLKIQRTQQEDSAVYLCASSTTGTGELFFGEGSRLTVL.